Sequencing of this TCR beta chain was carried out in a study of technical replicates of blood from a handful of donors. V lost 1 base and J 0 bases, leaving 10 bases between the germline ends. The CDR3 runs 15 residues. CDR1 is SGHTS, CDR2 YDEGEE, per germline. Assay: immunoSEQ multiplex PCR; the TCRdb copy retains only in-frame clones and omits some. Among 60,000 or so clones listed, approximately 97% were seen once. The TCR was taken from a human donor in good health. The V call is TRBV5-8, the J call TRBJ1-1, with a weak D call TRBD1 (5 bases). The sample consisted of T cells isolated from PBMCs. The CDR3 spells CASSLNGQLNTEAFF. The CDR3 nucleotides read TGTGCCAGCAGCTTGAACGGACAATTGAACACTGAAGCTTTCTTT.